The T cell receptor (beta chain) under discussion was sequenced for a study of CD8 T cells in Susac syndrome. Germline V gene lookup returns CDR1 SEHNR and CDR2 FQNEAQ (reference sequence). The CDR3 totals 14 residues. Trimming shortened V by 3 bases and J by 2 bases, and 7 bases separated the two germline ends. Patients with Susac syndrome met diagnostic criteria that were recently defined for definite or probable disease. The RNA, about 0.5 to 1 ug, was put through reverse transcription using random hexamers. TCRdb re-analysed the immunoSEQ multiplex PCR reads in MiXCR, keeping a single row per CDR3 protein. The top ten clones hold 0.25% to 0.3% of a sample with about 120,000 distinct CDR3 sequences, just under 95% of them seen once.

The sample taken for sequencing was CD8+ T cells from PBMCs. This sequence joins TRBV7-9 and TRBJ2-2, with unresolved D. The receptor was derived from a human donor with Susac syndrome. This CDR3 is CASSFTINTGELFF. CDR3 nucleotide sequence: TGTGCCAGCAGCTTCACGATCAACACCGGGGAGCTGTTTTTT.